These 30 T cell receptor beta chains were all obtained from the same sample, sequenced in a study of blood T cell repertoires in COVID-19. The table came from immunoSEQ multiplex PCR; TCRdb's copy has only in-frame clones and leaves some out. This sample carries some 65,000 clones, 85% to 90% of them seen once, and the ten largest clones take about 2.9%. The sample consisted of peripheral blood. The receptors shown here come from a man aged 80 or over with acute or convalescent COVID-19.

This chain connects TRBV7-9 to TRBJ2-7; TRBD2 agrees at 14 bases. Germline V gene lookup returns CDR1 SEHNR and CDR2 FQNEAQ (reference sequence). After removal of 6 bases from V and 6 bases from J, the junction contained 7 bases not matched to a gene. The CDR3 has 15 residues. CDR3 in DNA: TGTGCCAGCAGTTTCGGACTAGCGGGGGGTGGCGAGCAGTACTTC. Its translation is CASSFGLAGGGEQYF.

This clone came up once. This chain links TRBV10-3 with TRBJ1-2; no firm D call. Trimming removed 2 bases at V and 8 bases at J, with 12 bases between. The CDR3 is made up of 13 amino acids. In germline, CDR1 is ENHRY, CDR2 SYGVKD. The CDR3 region is CAISETRDRGYTF. The CDR3 DNA follows: TGTGCCATCAGTGAGACGAGGGATCGCGGCTACACCTTC.

The genes are TRBV9 and TRBJ2-7; 12 positions match TRBD2. This CDR3 comprises 16 residues. J was trimmed by 6 bases and V by 4 bases; bases with no gene match: 11. Germline CDR1 reads SGDLS; CDR2 reads YYNGEE. CDR3: CASSPRLAGALREQYF. The CDR3 DNA is TGTGCCAGCAGCCCTCGACTAGCGGGAGCTCTCCGCGAGCAGTACTTC.

The chain links TRBV10-3 to TRBJ1-5; 7 bases are shared with TRBD1. CDR1 and CDR2 from the germline V gene are ENHRY and SYGVKD. V dropped 6 bases and J dropped 1; count of bases not matched to a gene: 6. The length of the CDR3 is 15 residues. The CDR3 DNA is TGTGCCATCAGCCAGGGGACAGACAGCAATCAGCCCCAGCATTTT. This sequence encodes CAISQGTDSNQPQHF.

This clone was detected only once. CDR3 residues: CASSEGSTNEKLFF. In DNA form, the CDR3 reads TGTGCCAGCAGCGAGGGTTCAACTAATGAAAAACTGTTTTTT. The gene calls are TRBV5-5 and TRBJ1-4; unclear D gene. V was clipped by 4 bases and J by 0 bases, with 7 bases between them. The CDR3 covers 14 residues. The germline gives CDR1 SGHKS, CDR2 YYEKEE (reference sequence).

Notes on this clone: The same CDR3 arises from other DNA sequences in this sample as well. The gene calls are TRBV12-3 or TRBV12-4 and TRBJ1-2; D perhaps matches TRBD1 (5 bases). The CDR3 has 12 amino acids. Trimming pared 4 bases from V and 5 bases from J, leaving 8 bases between. As DNA, the CDR3 is TGTGCCAGCAGTTCGGGGGGGTATGGCTACACCTTC. This translates into CASSSGGYGYTF.

This clone is a singleton in its sample. This sequence joins TRBV5-1 and TRBJ1-1; perhaps TRBD1 as D (5 bases). Trimming stripped 2 bases from V and 8 bases from J, with 25 bases between. The CDR3 spans 17 residues. Germline V gene data show CDR1 as SGHRS and CDR2 as YFSETQ. In DNA form, the CDR3 reads TGCGCCAGCAGCTTAAATCCTGTGGGGTCGGGGGGGAGCGAAGCTTTCTTT. This codes for CASSLNPVGSGGSEAFF.

The rearrangement links TRBV6-2 or TRBV6-3 to TRBJ2-7; the D gene is possibly TRBD1 (5 bases). The CDR3 consists of 12 residues. Per the germline V gene, CDR1 is MNHEY and CDR2 is SVGEGT. V lost 4 bases and J 9 bases, leaving 13 bases between the germline ends. CDR3: CASSLNPGRQYF. In DNA, the CDR3 is TGTGCCAGCAGTTTGAATCCAGGGCGGCAGTACTTC.

The chain employs TRBV24-1 and TRBJ2-7, with 11 bases that match TRBD1. Trimming removed 4 bases from V and 3 bases from J; junction bases left unmatched: 4. This CDR3 has 15 amino acids. CDR1 is KGHDR, CDR2 SFDVKD, per germline. CDR3 residues: CATSDPGTGGYEQYF. The CDR3 nucleotides read TGTGCCACCAGTGACCCCGGGACAGGGGGCTACGAGCAGTACTTC.

The V call is TRBV19, the J call TRBJ2-2; 8 positions agree with TRBD1. Germline CDR1 is LNHDA and CDR2 is SQIVND (reference sequence). V dropped 6 bases and J dropped 5; count of bases not matched to a gene: 5. The length of the CDR3 is 14 residues. The CDR3 loop is CASRGTGQTGELFF. The CDR3 DNA sequence: TGTGCCAGTAGGGGGACAGGCCAAACCGGGGAGCTGTTTTTT.

The V gene is TRBV24-1, the J gene TRBJ2-3, with D perhaps TRBD2 (5 bases). CDR1 is KGHDR and CDR2 is SFDVKD in the germline V gene. Trimming took off 1 base at V and 6 bases at J, with 13 bases between the two ends. The CDR3 length is 15 residues. Written as DNA, the CDR3 is TGTGCCACCAGTGATTTTTCGGGGTATCGGGATACGCAGTATTTT. As protein: CATSDFSGYRDTQYF.

This clone was counted a few times. The chain combines TRBV7-8 with TRBJ1-1; D gene ambiguous. Trimming took off 5 bases at V and 1 base at J, with 8 bases between the two ends. Per germline, CDR1 SGHVS and CDR2 FQNEAQ. CDR3 length: 13 amino acids. The chain's CDR3 is CASSPNRNTEAFF. The CDR3, as DNA: TGTGCCAGCAGCCCAAACAGGAACACTGAAGCTTTCTTT.

The chain has TRBV3-1 (or the pseudogene TRBV3-2) and TRBJ2-1; D not certain. Trimming removed 0 bases at V and 6 bases at J, with 15 bases between. Germline V gene sequence: CDR1 LGHDT, CDR2 YNNKEL (reference sequence). CDR3 size: 16 residues. As DNA, the CDR3 is TGTGCCAGCAGCCAAGATCTTGTCTTAGATCTCAATGAGCAGTTCTTC. Amino acid sequence: CASSQDLVLDLNEQFF.

The chain has TRBV29-1 and TRBJ2-5, with TRBD2 matching 10 bases. The CDR3 totals 14 residues. From germline, CDR1 is SQVTM and CDR2 ANQGSEA. J lost 5 bases, V lost 3 bases, and 6 bases had no gene match. CDR3 sequence reads: CSVEPSGSAETQYF. CDR3 DNA sequence: TGCAGCGTTGAGCCTAGCGGGAGTGCGGAGACCCAGTACTTC.

As DNA, the CDR3 is TGTGCCAGCAGAATAGGGGGCAGGGGAAACACCATATATTTT. This codes for CASRIGGRGNTIYF. This chain links TRBV28 with TRBJ1-3; 7 bases align to TRBD1. CDR3 length: 14 amino acids. Germline V gives CDR1 MDHEN, CDR2 SYDVKM. The V gene end was trimmed by 6 bases and the J gene end by 4 bases; junction bases not matched to a gene: 6.

The chain combines TRBV5-4 with TRBJ1-5; D unclear. V was cut by 2 bases and J by 4 bases, with 10 bases left in between. From germline, CDR1 is SGHNT and CDR2 YYREEE (reference sequence). The CDR3 covers 14 residues. This CDR3 reads CASSFGGQNQPQHF. In DNA form, the CDR3 reads TGTGCCAGCAGCTTCGGCGGGCAGAATCAGCCCCAGCATTTT.

Here the CDR3 DNA reads TGCGCCAGCAGCTTTAGCGGCAGCTCCTACGAGCAGTACTTC. It codes for CASSFSGSSYEQYF. The chain couples TRBV5-1 to TRBJ2-7; weak D call: TRBD2 (6 bases). This CDR3 is 14 amino acids long. V gave up 2 bases and J gave up 0 bases, with 9 bases separating them. CDR1 and CDR2 from the germline V gene are SGHRS and YFSETQ.

The V gene is TRBV7-2, the J gene TRBJ1-6; D is undetermined. V shed 3 bases and J shed 7 bases, with 7 bases lying between them. This CDR3 has 13 residues. Germline lookup yields CDR1 SGHTA and CDR2 FQGNSA. CDR3 amino acids: CASSFYRNSPLHF. The CDR3 nucleotides are TGTGCCAGCAGCTTTTACAGAAATTCACCCCTCCACTTT.

The CDR3 DNA reads TGCGCCAGCAGGGCCGAATGGGGAGGAGATACGCAGTATTTT. It codes for CASRAEWGGDTQYF. The rearrangement uses TRBV5-1 and TRBJ2-3; D possibly corresponds to TRBD2 (6 bases). V gave up 5 bases and J gave up 5 bases, with 15 bases separating them. Per germline, CDR1 SGHRS and CDR2 YFSETQ. The CDR3 contains 14 residues.

The V and J genes are TRBV29-1 and TRBJ1-1; a weak D match, TRBD1 (6 bases). Trimming took 4 bases from V and 2 from J, leaving 14 bases between them. Germline loops: CDR1 SQVTM, CDR2 ANQGSEA. The CDR3 loop spans 14 amino acids. The CDR3 sequence: CSVVRYGGNTEAFF. The DNA of the CDR3 is TGCAGCGTTGTCCGCTATGGGGGCAACACTGAAGCTTTCTTT.

The chain employs TRBV5-1 and TRBJ2-1; the match to TRBD2 covers 12 bases. V lost 4 bases, J lost 9 bases, and 14 bases stayed unmatched. The germline gives CDR1 SGHRS, CDR2 YFSETQ. This CDR3 is 17 amino acids long. CDR3 loop: CASSATTLAGGPSEQFF. In DNA, the CDR3 is TGCGCCAGCAGCGCAACAACTCTAGCGGGAGGGCCAAGTGAGCAGTTCTTC.

The chain has TRBV29-1 and TRBJ1-2; D not certain. Germline V gene data show CDR1 as SQVTM and CDR2 as ANQGSEA. This CDR3 has 13 residues. CDR3 in amino acids: CSVWAADNYGYTF. The CDR3 nucleotides read TGCAGTGTCTGGGCAGCCGATAACTATGGCTACACCTTC.

This chain joins TRBV4-3 and TRBJ1-1, with TRBD1 as a possible D gene (5 bases). V was cut by 0 bases and J by 10 bases, with 12 bases left in between. Germline V gives CDR1 LGHNA, CDR2 YSLEER. This CDR3 is built from 13 residues. CDR3 DNA sequence: TGCGCCAGCAGCCAAGATAGGGGTAATACAGCTTTCTTT. This gives the protein CASSQDRGNTAFF.

The CDR3 protein is CASSQRHYEAFF. Written as DNA, the CDR3 is TGTGCCAGCAGCCAAAGACATTATGAAGCTTTCTTT. The rearrangement uses TRBV3-1 (or the pseudogene TRBV3-2) and TRBJ1-1; D remains unclear. The germline V gene encodes CDR1 LGHDT and CDR2 YNNKEL (reference sequence). The CDR3 extends over 12 amino acids. Trimming stripped 2 bases from V and 7 bases from J, with 8 bases between.

This chain connects TRBV10-3 to TRBJ1-3, with D possibly TRBD1 on 6 matching bases. Trimming took off 4 bases at V and 2 bases at J, with 12 bases between the two ends. This CDR3 region has 15 residues. CDR1 and CDR2 (germline): ENHRY, SYGVKD. The CDR3 sequence is CAISGWGGPGNTIYF. For the CDR3, the DNA is TGTGCCATCAGTGGGTGGGGGGGCCCTGGAAACACCATATATTTT.

This chain connects TRBV27 to TRBJ2-3; 7 bases map to TRBD2. Unmatched junction bases numbered 11, after V lost 5 bases and J lost 6 bases. The germline V gene encodes CDR1 MNHEY and CDR2 SMNVEV (reference sequence). CDR3 length: 15 residues. The CDR3 DNA reads TGTGCCAGCAGTCCGGTAGGGGAGGGAGAGGATACGCAGTATTTT. It specifies CASSPVGEGEDTQYF.

J is TRBJ1-2 and V is TRBV21-1. TRBV21-1 is an annotated pseudogene. The CDR3 covers 21 residues. CDR3 sequence (DNA): TGTGCCAGCAGCAAAGGACAGTGTAGTGGCACGGGGGGAACCCCTAACTATGGCTACACCTTC. Encoded protein: CASSKGQCSGTGGTPNYGYTF.

In DNA, the CDR3 is TGTGCCAGCAGCTTTGGGCTAGCGGGAGGAAAAGAGACCCAGTACTTC. It is translated as CASSFGLAGGKETQYF. The chain recombines TRBV5-6 with TRBJ2-5, with TRBD2 identical over 11 bases. CDR1 is SGHDT, CDR2 YYEEEE, per germline. This CDR3 contains 16 residues. Trimming cost V 2 bases and J 3 bases; bases outside gene matches: 6.

The chain recombines TRBV2 with TRBJ1-2; D remains ambiguous. CDR3 length equals 11 residues. Trimming removed 11 bases from V and 6 bases from J, with 13 bases in between. Germline CDR1 SNHLY, CDR2 FYNNEI. The CDR3 sequence: CASGGEHGYTF. Written as DNA, the CDR3 is TGTGCCTCCGGCGGCGAACATGGCTACACCTTC.

The chain has TRBV4-2 and TRBJ2-7; 7 bases match TRBD2. V gave up 0 bases and J gave up 4 bases; unmatched junction bases: 9. This CDR3 is built from 16 residues. In germline, CDR1 is LGHNA, CDR2 YNFKEQ. The CDR3 is CASSQDKGGSWYEQYF. As DNA, the CDR3 is TGTGCCAGCAGCCAAGATAAGGGAGGGAGCTGGTACGAGCAGTACTTC.